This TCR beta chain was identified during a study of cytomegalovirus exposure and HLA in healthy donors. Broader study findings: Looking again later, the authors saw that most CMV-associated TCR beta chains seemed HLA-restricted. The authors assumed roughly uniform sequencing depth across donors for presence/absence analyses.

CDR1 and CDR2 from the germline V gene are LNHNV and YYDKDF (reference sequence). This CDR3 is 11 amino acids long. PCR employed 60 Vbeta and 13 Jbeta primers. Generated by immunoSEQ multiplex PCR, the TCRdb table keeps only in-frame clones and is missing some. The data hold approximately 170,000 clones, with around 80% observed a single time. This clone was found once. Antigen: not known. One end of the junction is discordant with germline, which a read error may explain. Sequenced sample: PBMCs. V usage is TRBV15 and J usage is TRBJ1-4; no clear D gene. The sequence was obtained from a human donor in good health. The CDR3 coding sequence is TGTGCCACCAGCAGAGATCTCGTGACTCTTTGG. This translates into CATSRDLVTLW.